This is a list of T cell receptor beta chains from one sample in a study of T cell responses to AZD1222 COVID-19 vaccine. Here immunoSEQ multiplex PCR was the method, and the copy in TCRdb shows in-frame clones only, minus some. The sample has about 88,000 clones; 70% to 90% are singletons. The specimen was peripheral blood, collected 28 days after the second AZD1222 dose. The receptors originated from an adult who received the AZD1222 COVID-19 vaccine. CDR3s include the opening cysteine and the closing phenylalanine or tryptophan. A D gene is named only where the DNA matches it firmly. The listing skips clone size in some rows; elsewhere it reads once, few, many or a size class.

v_call: TRBV7-2
d_call: NA
clone_size: NA
j_call: TRBJ1-2
cdr3_nt: TGTGCCAGCAGCTTTAGTCAGGAGAACTATGGCTACACCTTC
cdr3_aa: CASSFSQENYGYTF

v_call: TRBV7-8
d_call: NA
clone_size: NA
j_call: TRBJ1-2
cdr3_nt: TGTGCCAGCAGCTTATCTGGGGTCTACGGCTACACCTTC
cdr3_aa: CASSLSGVYGYTF

v_call: TRBV7-9
d_call: NA
clone_size: NA
j_call: TRBJ1-4
cdr3_nt: TGTGCCAGCAGCTTAGGACCTGTTGGGGTGGCTGAAAAACTGTTTTTT
cdr3_aa: CASSLGPVGVAEKLFF

v_call: TRBV5-1
d_call: TRBD1
clone_size: NA
j_call: TRBJ1-3
cdr3_nt: TGCGCCAGCAGCTTGGTGGCAGGGGGGACCTCTGGAAACACCATATATTTT
cdr3_aa: CASSLVAGGTSGNTIYF

v_call: TRBV6-5
d_call: TRBD1
clone_size: once
j_call: TRBJ1-5
cdr3_nt: TGTGCCAGCAGTCCGACAGGGGGGAGCAATCAGCCCCAGCATTTT
cdr3_aa: CASSPTGGSNQPQHF

v_call: TRBV7-2
d_call: TRBD1
clone_size: NA
j_call: TRBJ2-5
cdr3_nt: TGTGCCAGCAGCTTAGGGACAGGGGTCGGAGAGACCCAGTACTTC
cdr3_aa: CASSLGTGVGETQYF

v_call: TRBV9
d_call: NA
clone_size: NA
j_call: TRBJ2-7
cdr3_nt: TGTGCCAGCAGCGTCGATGGGGGTATCTCGGGGGAGCAGTACTTC
cdr3_aa: CASSVDGGISGEQYF

v_call: TRBV6-5
d_call: NA
clone_size: NA
j_call: TRBJ1-4
cdr3_nt: TGTGCCAGCAAGACGACGTTCCGAGAAGGAAAGGTGTTTTTT
cdr3_aa: CASKTTFREGKVFF

v_call: TRBV3-1/TRBV3-2
d_call: NA
clone_size: NA
j_call: TRBJ2-7
cdr3_nt: TGTGCCAGCAGCCAAGCCGGGACGGGCGAGCAGTACTTC
cdr3_aa: CASSQAGTGEQYF

v_call: TRBV6-5
d_call: TRBD1
clone_size: NA
j_call: TRBJ1-5
cdr3_nt: TGTGCCAGCAGCTACGACAGGGATCAGCCCCAGCATTTT
cdr3_aa: CASSYDRDQPQHF

v_call: TRBV9
d_call: TRBD1
clone_size: NA
j_call: TRBJ1-3
cdr3_nt: TGTGCCAGCAGCGTAGGGGGACAGGGGGATTTAAACACCATATATTTT
cdr3_aa: CASSVGGQGDLNTIYF

v_call: TRBV5-1
d_call: TRBD2
clone_size: NA
j_call: TRBJ2-5
cdr3_nt: TGCGCCAGCACCCCGGGAGCGGGGGAACAAGAGACCCAGTACTTC
cdr3_aa: CASTPGAGEQETQYF

v_call: TRBV11-2
d_call: NA
clone_size: NA
j_call: TRBJ1-6
cdr3_nt: TGTGCCAGCAGCTTAACTCCTGACATAAGCTCCTATAATTCACCCCTCCACTTT
cdr3_aa: CASSLTPDISSYNSPLHF

v_call: TRBV30
d_call: NA
clone_size: NA
j_call: TRBJ1-5
cdr3_nt: TGTGCCTGGAGTGGACTTCGCAATCAGCCCCAGCATTTT
cdr3_aa: CAWSGLRNQPQHF

v_call: TRBV7-9
d_call: NA
clone_size: NA
j_call: TRBJ2-3
cdr3_nt: TGTGCCAGCAGCTCCGGTAACCACCTGACGCAGTATTTT
cdr3_aa: CASSSGNHLTQYF

v_call: TRBV5-1
d_call: TRBD2
clone_size: NA
j_call: TRBJ2-3
cdr3_nt: TGCGCCAGCAGCTGGACTAGCTTAGACTATACGCAGTATTTT
cdr3_aa: CASSWTSLDYTQYF

v_call: TRBV6-5
d_call: NA
clone_size: NA
j_call: TRBJ2-3
cdr3_nt: TGTGCCAGCAGTACAGGCACCACAGATACGCAGTATTTT
cdr3_aa: CASSTGTTDTQYF

v_call: TRBV6-5
d_call: NA
clone_size: NA
j_call: TRBJ2-3
cdr3_nt: TGTGCCAGCAGTTACTCGGGGGATACGCAGTATTTT
cdr3_aa: CASSYSGDTQYF

v_call: TRBV18
d_call: NA
clone_size: NA
j_call: TRBJ1-2
cdr3_nt: TGTGCCAGCTCACCACGGTCCTTGGGGGGCTACACCTTC
cdr3_aa: CASSPRSLGGYTF

v_call: TRBV29-1
d_call: TRBD2
clone_size: NA
j_call: TRBJ2-3
cdr3_nt: TGCAGCGTTGCCGGGACTAACCCCACAGATACGCAGTATTTT
cdr3_aa: CSVAGTNPTDTQYF

v_call: TRBV6-5
d_call: NA
clone_size: NA
j_call: TRBJ1-2
cdr3_nt: TGTGCCAGCAAGCGCAGTGGCTATGGCTACACCTTC
cdr3_aa: CASKRSGYGYTF

v_call: TRBV11-2
d_call: NA
clone_size: NA
j_call: TRBJ2-5
cdr3_nt: TGTGCCAGCAGCTTAGGGAGGCAGGCAGAGACCCAGTACTTC
cdr3_aa: CASSLGRQAETQYF

v_call: TRBV19
d_call: TRBD1
clone_size: NA
j_call: TRBJ1-1
cdr3_nt: TGTGCCAGTAGTTCACAGGGGGCGCGGGACGCTGAAGCTTTCTTT
cdr3_aa: CASSSQGARDAEAFF

v_call: TRBV3-1/TRBV3-2
d_call: TRBD1
clone_size: NA
j_call: TRBJ1-1
cdr3_nt: TGTGCCAGCAGCGAACCAGGGGGCGCGAAGACTGAAGCTTTCTTT
cdr3_aa: CASSEPGGAKTEAFF

v_call: TRBV7-3
d_call: NA
clone_size: NA
j_call: TRBJ1-1
cdr3_nt: TGTGCCAGCAGCGCTGACAAGAACACTGAAGCTTTCTTT
cdr3_aa: CASSADKNTEAFF

v_call: TRBV24-1
d_call: TRBD1
clone_size: NA
j_call: TRBJ1-2
cdr3_nt: TGTGCCACCAGTTCAGGGGGCTATGGCTACACCTTC
cdr3_aa: CATSSGGYGYTF

v_call: TRBV6-5
d_call: TRBD1
clone_size: NA
j_call: TRBJ1-6
cdr3_nt: TGTGCCAGCAGTTACTCCCGGACAGGGAGGAATTCACCCCTCCACTTT
cdr3_aa: CASSYSRTGRNSPLHF

v_call: TRBV2
d_call: NA
clone_size: few
j_call: TRBJ2-7
cdr3_nt: TGTGCCAGCAGGGCAGGGGTAACCTACGAGCAGTACTTC
cdr3_aa: CASRAGVTYEQYF